The next 20 T cell receptor beta chains were all read from a single sample in a study of OX40 agonist ivuxolimab in advanced cancers. Assay used: immunoSEQ multiplex PCR; TCRdb lists only in-frame clones, some missing. The repertoire holds over 75,000 clones, with more than 70% as singletons. The material sequenced was CD4+ or CD8+ T cells sorted from blood, taken in a trial of the OX40 agonist ivuxolimab. Receptors originate from an adult with an advanced solid tumor such as melanoma, head and neck, liver or kidney cancer.

This chain links TRBV10-3 with TRBJ2-7; no clear D gene. V lost 4 bases to trimming and J lost 2 bases, with 6 bases between them. This CDR3 is 12 amino acids long. Germline V gene lookup returns CDR1 ENHRY and CDR2 SYGVKD. In DNA, the CDR3 is TGTGCCATCAGTGGAACGCCCTACGAGCAGTACTTC. It codes for CAISGTPYEQYF.

The chain has TRBV2 and TRBJ1-1, with 7 bases aligning to TRBD1. Germline CDR1 reads SNHLY; CDR2 reads FYNNEI. V trimming: 6 bases; J trimming: 0 bases; junction bases outside the gene matches: 7. This CDR3 is 15 amino acids long. This CDR3 is CASSDRAAMNTEAFF. As DNA, the CDR3 is TGTGCCAGCAGCGACAGGGCGGCAATGAACACTGAAGCTTTCTTT.

V gene TRBV7-3 combines with J gene TRBJ2-2; TRBD2 aligns across 10 bases. CDR3 length: 18 amino acids. Losses at the gene ends were 1 base for V and 1 base for J; bases not matched to a gene: 6. Germline V gene lookup returns CDR1 SGHTA and CDR2 FQGTGA. CDR3 DNA sequence: TGTGCCAGCAGCTTAAGCGTAATAGCGGGAGGGAACACCGGGGAGCTGTTTTTT. Protein: CASSLSVIAGGNTGELFF.

The chain recombines TRBV14 with TRBJ2-3, with D possibly being TRBD1 (6 bases). Germline V gives CDR1 SGHDN, CDR2 FVKESK. The CDR3 runs to 18 residues. V was trimmed by 0 bases and J by 3 bases, leaving 19 bases between them. The CDR3 coding sequence is TGTGCCAGCAGCCAAGATAGAAGGGGGAATCGGTTTACAGATACGCAGTATTTT. Protein sequence: CASSQDRRGNRFTDTQYF.

V gene TRBV9 combines with J gene TRBJ1-4; D might be TRBD1 (5 bases). CDR3 size: 13 residues. The V gene's germline CDR1 is SGDLS and CDR2 YYNGEE. V was cut by 0 bases and J by 11 bases, with 11 bases left in between. The CDR3 DNA reads TGTGCCAGCAGCGTAGACGAGGGGCGTAAACTGTTTTTT. Its translation: CASSVDEGRKLFF.

The chain couples TRBV6-1 to TRBJ1-2; 10 bases map to TRBD1. The CDR3 covers 15 residues. Germline V gene lookup returns CDR1 MNHNS and CDR2 SASEGT. The V segment lost 4 bases and the J segment 8 bases; nucleotides outside the gene matches: 10. CDR3 residues: CASSASDRGPFGYTF. The CDR3 nucleotides are TGTGCCAGCAGTGCATCTGACAGGGGGCCTTTCGGCTACACCTTC.

CDR3 in amino acids: CASRLAVSYNEQFF. Written as DNA, the CDR3 is TGTGCCAGCAGGTTAGCCGTTTCCTACAATGAGCAGTTCTTC. The chain recombines TRBV28 with TRBJ2-1; no firm D call. The V and J ends lost 6 bases and 1 base respectively, with 10 bases between them. The germline gives CDR1 MDHEN, CDR2 SYDVKM. The CDR3 has 14 amino acids. Complete variable domain (other parts from reference TRBV28 and TRBJ2-1): DVKVTQSSRYLVKRTGEKVFLECVQDMDHENMFWYRQDPGLGLRLIYFSYDVKMKEKGDIPEGYSVSREKKERFSLILESASTNQTSMYLCASRLAVSYNEQFFGPGTRLTVL.

The J gene is TRBJ1-1, the V gene TRBV18, with D maybe TRBD1 (5 bases). V was trimmed by 6 bases and J by 8 bases, leaving 16 bases between them. Germline CDR1 and CDR2: KGHSH and LQKENI. CDR3 length: 13 residues. CDR3 amino acids: CASSPDGDDEAFF. The CDR3 DNA reads TGTGCCAGCTCCCCGGACGGGGACGACGAAGCTTTCTTT.

About this clone: Other DNA sequences of this sample code for an identical CDR3. The chain joins TRBV29-1 to TRBJ2-5, with D hard to call. The ends were cut back, 7 bases at V and 2 bases at J, with 11 bases in the middle. The CDR3 length is 12 residues. Germline V gene lookup returns CDR1 SQVTM and CDR2 ANQGSEA. Here the CDR3 reads CSARTDQETQYF. Written as DNA, the CDR3 is TGCAGCGCCCGGACGGATCAAGAGACCCAGTACTTC.

The V and J genes are TRBV6-4 and TRBJ2-3; a possible D gene is TRBD1 (5 bases). The CDR3 has 16 residues. Trimming left V 3 bases short and J 6 bases short, with 19 bases between. Germline CDR1 reads MRHNA; CDR2 reads SNTAGT. For the CDR3, the DNA is TGTGCCAGCAGTGATTTTCCAGGGCTTACCAGGGATACGCAGTATTTT. It translates to CASSDFPGLTRDTQYF.

This clone was counted a few times. This chain uses TRBV28 with TRBJ2-1; 8 bases fit TRBD1. Unmatched junction bases numbered 5, after V lost 3 bases and J lost 7 bases. Germline values: CDR1 MDHEN, CDR2 SYDVKM. The CDR3 has 14 residues. The CDR3 region is CASSFPQGANEQFF. The DNA for the CDR3 is TGTGCCAGCAGTTTTCCCCAGGGGGCGAATGAGCAGTTCTTC.

J is TRBJ1-1 and V is TRBV14, with D hard to call. The CDR3 loop spans 13 amino acids. V was trimmed by 4 bases and J by 1 base, leaving 7 bases between them. CDR1 and CDR2 (germline): SGHDN, FVKESK. As DNA, the CDR3 is TGTGCCAGCAGCCCCCAGGCGAACACTGAAGCTTTCTTT. Residues: CASSPQANTEAFF.

The chain joins TRBV28 to TRBJ1-2; D might be TRBD1 (5 bases). The V end lost 7 bases, the J end lost 8 bases, and 14 bases lay between the germline ends. CDR1 is MDHEN, CDR2 SYDVKM, per germline. The CDR3 runs 12 residues. The CDR3 DNA reads TGTGCCAGCATTCAACCGGGGGAGGGCTACACCTTC. Protein: CASIQPGEGYTF.

This clone came up once. The chain uses TRBV5-1 and TRBJ2-7; 7 bases line up with TRBD1. The germline V gene encodes CDR1 SGHRS and CDR2 YFSETQ. The CDR3 length is 16 residues. V shed 0 bases, J shed 1 base, and the junction held 7 bases outside the gene matches. The CDR3 is CASSLETGQLSYEQYF. The CDR3 DNA follows: TGCGCCAGCAGCTTGGAAACGGGACAGCTATCCTACGAGCAGTACTTC.

The chain is built from TRBV30 and TRBJ1-5; the match to TRBD1 covers 12 bases. The V gene end was trimmed by 0 bases and the J gene end by 6 bases; junction bases not matched to a gene: 3. This CDR3 is 15 amino acids long. Germline values: CDR1 GTSNPN, CDR2 SVGIG (reference sequence). Written as DNA, the CDR3 is TGTGCCTGGAGTGTACGGGACAGGGGGCGTCAGCCCCAGCATTTT. Amino acid sequence: CAWSVRDRGRQPQHF.

The V and J genes are TRBV18 and TRBJ1-5, with 9 nucleotides matching TRBD1. CDR1 and CDR2 (germline): KGHSH, LQKENI. The CDR3 length is 16 residues. With 1 base clipped from V and 5 bases from J, the junction kept 6 bases outside the gene matches. In DNA form, the CDR3 reads TGTGCCAGCTCACCACGTTTGAGGACAGGGGATCAGCCCCAGCATTTT. Encoded protein: CASSPRLRTGDQPQHF.

The rearrangement links TRBV7-3 to TRBJ2-1; 8 bases align to TRBD2. Germline assignment: CDR1 SGHTA and CDR2 FQGTGA. With V trimmed by 3 bases and J by 7 bases, 11 bases remained unmatched. The CDR3 runs to 16 residues. DNA for the CDR3: TGTGCCAGCAGCTTTCTAGCGGGCTCGGCGTTAAATGAGCAGTTCTTC. It encodes CASSFLAGSALNEQFF. Together with reference TRBV7-3 and TRBJ2-1, the CDR3 gives the full variable domain: GAGVSQTPSNKVTEKGKYVELRCDPISGHTALYWYRQSLGQGPEFLIYFQGTGAADDSGLPNDRFFAVRPEGSVSTLKIQRTERGDSAVYLCASSFLAGSALNEQFFGPGTRLTVL.

V usage is TRBV11-1 and J usage is TRBJ2-7; the D is unclear. Trimming cost V 0 bases and J 2 bases, with 14 bases left between them. CDR1 is SGHAT, CDR2 FQDESV, per germline (reference sequence). This CDR3 region has 16 residues. The CDR3 nucleotides are TGTGCCAGCAGCTTAGCGTCTAGTTTTGGGACCTACGAGCAGTACTTC. Protein product: CASSLASSFGTYEQYF.

The chain links TRBV27 to TRBJ2-2; 10 nucleotides align to TRBD2. Trimming cost V 2 bases and J 2 bases; bases outside gene matches: 11. Germline V lookup: CDR1 MNHEY, CDR2 SMNVEV (reference sequence). The CDR3 is 19 amino acids. As DNA, the CDR3 is TGTGCCAGCAGTTTAAGAAAGAGGACTAGCGGCATAAACACCGGGGAGCTGTTTTTT. Protein sequence: CASSLRKRTSGINTGELFF.

To note about this clone: The identical CDR3 is also encoded by other nucleotide sequences in the sample. This chain connects TRBV15 to TRBJ1-2; D may be TRBD1 (6 bases). Germline CDR1 is LNHNV and CDR2 is YYDKDF (reference sequence). The CDR3 consists of 14 residues. V was pared by 3 bases and J by 4 bases, with 12 bases between. CDR3 loop: CATSRGDRSYGYTF. CDR3 in DNA: TGTGCCACCAGCAGGGGAGACAGGAGCTATGGCTACACCTTC.